The sequence of this T cell receptor (beta chain) was determined in a study of response to subunit inactivated influenza vaccine. Whole-study results and caveats: It was the authors' suggestion that each seasonal influenza vaccination recruits few new T cells.

V dropped 5 bases and J dropped 9 bases, with 23 bases sitting between them. Germline V lookup: CDR1 DFQATT, CDR2 SNEGSKA (reference sequence). The CDR3 covers 15 residues. This clonotype was detected ten times or more. Its antigen is not identified. Each CDR3 protein is one row after TCRdb ran MiXCR on the RT-PCR reads. The table shows about 240,000 distinct CDR3 sequences, with 9% to 15% occurring only once. Specimen: non-naive T cells sorted from PBMCs, collected 14 days before vaccination. This sequence was found in a man between 45 and 60 years old who received an inactivated influenza vaccine. This chain links TRBV20-1 with TRBJ2-1; D tentatively fits TRBD1 or TRBD2 (6 bases each). The CDR3 DNA follows: TGCAGTGCTCCAGACGGGGGCGGCTGGGGTAGTGAGCAGTTCTTC. Translation: CSAPDGGGWGSEQFF.